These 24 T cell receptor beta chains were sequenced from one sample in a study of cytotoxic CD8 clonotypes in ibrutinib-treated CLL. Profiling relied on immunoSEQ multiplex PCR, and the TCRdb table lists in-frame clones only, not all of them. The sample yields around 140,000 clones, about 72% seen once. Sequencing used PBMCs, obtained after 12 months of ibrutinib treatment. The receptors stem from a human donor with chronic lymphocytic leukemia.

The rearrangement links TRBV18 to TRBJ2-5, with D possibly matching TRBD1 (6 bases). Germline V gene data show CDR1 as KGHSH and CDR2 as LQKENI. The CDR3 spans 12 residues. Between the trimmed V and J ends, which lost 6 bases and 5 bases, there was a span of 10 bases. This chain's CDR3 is CASSTGSETQYF. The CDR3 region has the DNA TGTGCCAGCTCCACAGGGTCCGAGACCCAGTACTTC.

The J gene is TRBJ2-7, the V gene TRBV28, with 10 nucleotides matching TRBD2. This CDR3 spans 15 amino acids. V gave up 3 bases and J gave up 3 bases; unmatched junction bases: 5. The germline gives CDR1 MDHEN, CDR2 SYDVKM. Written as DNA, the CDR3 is TGTGCCAGCAGTTTGCCTAGCGGGGGAGACTACGAGCAGTACTTC. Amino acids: CASSLPSGGDYEQYF.

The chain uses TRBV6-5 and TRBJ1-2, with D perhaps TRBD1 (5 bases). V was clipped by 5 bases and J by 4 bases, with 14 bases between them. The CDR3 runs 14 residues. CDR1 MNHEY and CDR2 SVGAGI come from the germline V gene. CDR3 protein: CASSEYAGTYGYTF. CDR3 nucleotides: TGTGCCAGCAGTGAATATGCAGGGACCTATGGCTACACCTTC.

CDR3 residues: CASSSRDNYGYTF. DNA of the CDR3: TGCGCCAGCAGCTCCCGGGACAACTATGGCTACACCTTC. The V call is TRBV5-1, the J call TRBJ1-2, with D maybe TRBD1 (5 bases). V lost 3 bases and J lost 2, with 8 bases in between. The length of the CDR3 is 13 residues. Germline-derived CDR1 and CDR2 are SGHRS and YFSETQ. The whole variable domain, filled in from reference TRBV5-1 and TRBJ1-2, reads KAGVTQTPRYLIKTRGQQVTLSCSPISGHRSVSWYQQTPGQGLQFLFEYFSETQRNKGNFPGRFSGRQFSNSRSEMNVSTLELGDSALYLCASSSRDNYGYTFGSGTRLTVV.

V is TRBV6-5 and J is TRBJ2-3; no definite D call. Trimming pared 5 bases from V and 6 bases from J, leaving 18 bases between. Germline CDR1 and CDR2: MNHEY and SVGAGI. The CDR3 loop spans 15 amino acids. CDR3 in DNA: TGTGCCAGCAGTCCCCTCTCCCGGTCCCAGGATACGCAGTATTTT. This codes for CASSPLSRSQDTQYF.

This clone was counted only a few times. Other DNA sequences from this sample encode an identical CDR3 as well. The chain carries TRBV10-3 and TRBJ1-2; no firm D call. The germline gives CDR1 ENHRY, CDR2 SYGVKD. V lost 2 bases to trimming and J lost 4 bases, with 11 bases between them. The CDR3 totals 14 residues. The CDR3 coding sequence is TGTGCCATCAGTGAGGAGGACCGCGTCTATGGCTACACCTTC. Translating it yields CAISEEDRVYGYTF.

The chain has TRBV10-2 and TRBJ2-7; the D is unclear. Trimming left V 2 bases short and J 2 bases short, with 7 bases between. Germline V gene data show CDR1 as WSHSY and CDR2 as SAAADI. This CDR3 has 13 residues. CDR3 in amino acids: CASSETPAYEQYF. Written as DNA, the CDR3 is TGCGCCAGCAGTGAGACGCCGGCCTACGAGCAGTACTTC.

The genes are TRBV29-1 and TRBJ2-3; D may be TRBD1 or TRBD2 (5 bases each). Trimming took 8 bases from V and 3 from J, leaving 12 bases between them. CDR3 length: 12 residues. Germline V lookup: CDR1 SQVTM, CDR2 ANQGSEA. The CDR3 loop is CSTVEGTDTQYF. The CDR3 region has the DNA TGCAGCACTGTCGAGGGGACAGATACGCAGTATTTT.

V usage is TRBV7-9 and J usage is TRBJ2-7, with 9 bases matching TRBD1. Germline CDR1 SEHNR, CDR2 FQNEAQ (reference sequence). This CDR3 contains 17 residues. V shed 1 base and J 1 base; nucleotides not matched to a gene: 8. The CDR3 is CASSLGWGDRGSYEQYF. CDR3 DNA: TGTGCCAGCAGCTTAGGCTGGGGCGACAGGGGGTCCTACGAGCAGTACTTC.

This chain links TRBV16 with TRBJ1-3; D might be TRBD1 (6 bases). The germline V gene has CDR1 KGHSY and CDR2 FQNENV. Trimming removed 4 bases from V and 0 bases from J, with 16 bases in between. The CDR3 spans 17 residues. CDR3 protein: CASSLLRDIGSGNTIYF. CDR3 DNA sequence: TGTGCCAGCAGCCTTCTCCGGGACATTGGCTCTGGAAACACCATATATTTT.

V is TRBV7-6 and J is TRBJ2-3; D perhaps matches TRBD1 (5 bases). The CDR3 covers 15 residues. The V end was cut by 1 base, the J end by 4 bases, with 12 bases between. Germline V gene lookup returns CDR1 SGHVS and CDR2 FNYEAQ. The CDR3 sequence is CASSLVPGMADTQYF. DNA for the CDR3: TGTGCCAGCAGCTTAGTACCAGGGATGGCAGATACGCAGTATTTT. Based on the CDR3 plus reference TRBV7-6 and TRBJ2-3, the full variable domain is GAGVSQSPRYKVTKRGQDVALRCDPISGHVSLYWYRQALGQGPEFLTYFNYEAQQDKSGLPNDRFSAERPEGSISTLTIQRTEQRDSAMYRCASSLVPGMADTQYFGPGTRLTVL.

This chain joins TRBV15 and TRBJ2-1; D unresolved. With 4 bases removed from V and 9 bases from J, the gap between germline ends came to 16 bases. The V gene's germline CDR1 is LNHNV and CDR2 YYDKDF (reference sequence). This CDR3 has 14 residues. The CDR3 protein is CATSILLESGEQFF. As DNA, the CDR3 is TGTGCCACCAGCATTCTTCTAGAATCGGGTGAGCAGTTCTTC.

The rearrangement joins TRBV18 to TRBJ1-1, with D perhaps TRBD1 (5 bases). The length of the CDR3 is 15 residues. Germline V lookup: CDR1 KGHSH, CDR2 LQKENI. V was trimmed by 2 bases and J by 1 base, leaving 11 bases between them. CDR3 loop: CASSPTLGQNTEAFF. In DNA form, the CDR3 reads TGTGCCAGCTCACCAACGTTAGGACAGAACACTGAAGCTTTCTTT.

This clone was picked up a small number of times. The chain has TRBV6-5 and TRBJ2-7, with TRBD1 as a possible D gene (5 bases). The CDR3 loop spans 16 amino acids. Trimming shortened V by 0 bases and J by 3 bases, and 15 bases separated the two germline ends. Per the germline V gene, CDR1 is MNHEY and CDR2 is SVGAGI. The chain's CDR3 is CASSYSSSTANYEQYF. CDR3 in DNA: TGTGCCAGCAGTTACTCGTCCTCGACAGCAAACTACGAGCAGTACTTC.

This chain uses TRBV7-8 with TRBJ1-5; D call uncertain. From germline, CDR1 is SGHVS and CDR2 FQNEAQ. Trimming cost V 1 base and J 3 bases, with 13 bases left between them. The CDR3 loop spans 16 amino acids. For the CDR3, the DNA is TGTGCCAGCAGCTTAGGGGATAGACGGTTCAATCAGCCCCAGCATTTT. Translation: CASSLGDRRFNQPQHF.

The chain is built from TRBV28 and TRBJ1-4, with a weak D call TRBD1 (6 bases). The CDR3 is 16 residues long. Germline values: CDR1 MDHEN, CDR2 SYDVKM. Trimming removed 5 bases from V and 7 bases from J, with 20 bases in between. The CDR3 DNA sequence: TGTGCCAGCAGTCTGTCCTATCAGGGGATCCGTGAAAAACTGTTTTTT. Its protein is CASSLSYQGIREKLFF.

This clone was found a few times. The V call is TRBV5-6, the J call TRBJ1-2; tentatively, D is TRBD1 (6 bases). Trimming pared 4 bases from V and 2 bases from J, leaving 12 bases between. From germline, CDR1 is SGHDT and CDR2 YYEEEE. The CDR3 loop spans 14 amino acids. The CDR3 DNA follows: TGTGCCAGCAGCCTCGGACAGTGGAACTATGGCTACACCTTC. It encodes CASSLGQWNYGYTF.

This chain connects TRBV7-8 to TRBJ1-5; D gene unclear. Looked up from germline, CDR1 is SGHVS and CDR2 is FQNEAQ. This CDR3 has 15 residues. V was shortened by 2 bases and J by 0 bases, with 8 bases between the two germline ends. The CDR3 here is CASSLFGPSNQPQHF. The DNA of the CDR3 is TGTGCCAGCAGCTTATTTGGCCCTAGCAATCAGCCCCAGCATTTT. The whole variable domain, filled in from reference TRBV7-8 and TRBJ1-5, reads GAGVSQSPRYKVAKRGQDVALRCDPISGHVSLFWYQQALGQGPEFLTYFQNEAQLDKSGLPSDRFFAERPEGSVSTLKIQRTQQEDSAVYLCASSLFGPSNQPQHFGDGTRLSIL.

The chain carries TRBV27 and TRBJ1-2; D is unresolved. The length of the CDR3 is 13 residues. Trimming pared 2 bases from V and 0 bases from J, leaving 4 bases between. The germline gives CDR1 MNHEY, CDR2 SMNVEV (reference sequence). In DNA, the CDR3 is TGTGCCAGCAGTTTAAGGGCTAACTATGGCTACACCTTC. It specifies CASSLRANYGYTF.

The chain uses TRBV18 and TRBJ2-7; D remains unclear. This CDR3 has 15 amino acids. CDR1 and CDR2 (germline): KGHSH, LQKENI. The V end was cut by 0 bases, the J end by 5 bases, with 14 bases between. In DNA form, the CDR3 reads TGTGCCAGCTCACCACCGGGTAGCCCCCACAACGAGCAGTACTTC. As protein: CASSPPGSPHNEQYF. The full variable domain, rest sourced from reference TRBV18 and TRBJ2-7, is NAGVMQNPRHLVRRRGQEARLRCSPMKGHSHVYWYRQLPEEGLKFMVYLQKENIIDESGMPKERFSAEFPKEGPSILRIQQVVRGDSAAYFCASSPPGSPHNEQYFGPGTRLTVT.

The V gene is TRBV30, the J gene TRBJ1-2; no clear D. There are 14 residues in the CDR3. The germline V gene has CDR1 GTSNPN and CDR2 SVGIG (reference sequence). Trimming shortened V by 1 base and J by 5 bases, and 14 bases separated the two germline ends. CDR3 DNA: TGTGCCTGGAGTGAAGGGATGGCCAGGTATGGCTACACCTTC. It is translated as CAWSEGMARYGYTF.

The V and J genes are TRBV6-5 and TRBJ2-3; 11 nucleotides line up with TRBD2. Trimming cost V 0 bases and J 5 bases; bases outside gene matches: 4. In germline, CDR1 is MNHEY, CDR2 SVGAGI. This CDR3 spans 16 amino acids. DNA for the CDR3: TGTGCCAGCAGTTACTCGACGCTAGCGGGGGGAGATACGCAGTATTTT. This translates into CASSYSTLAGGDTQYF.

This chain's CDR3 is CASSYSVAGASYEQYF. The CDR3 DNA follows: TGTGCCAGCAGTTACTCGGTCGCAGGGGCATCCTACGAGCAGTACTTC. V and J are TRBV6-5 and TRBJ2-7; D is perhaps TRBD1 (6 bases). The germline CDR1 and CDR2 sequences are MNHEY and SVGAGI. V was pared by 0 bases and J by 1 base, with 13 bases between. The CDR3 covers 16 residues.

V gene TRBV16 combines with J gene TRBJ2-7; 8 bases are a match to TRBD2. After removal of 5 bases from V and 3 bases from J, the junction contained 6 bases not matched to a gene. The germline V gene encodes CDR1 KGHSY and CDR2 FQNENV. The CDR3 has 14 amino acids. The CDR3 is CASSNSGDDYEQYF. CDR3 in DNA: TGTGCCAGCAGCAATAGCGGGGACGACTACGAGCAGTACTTC.